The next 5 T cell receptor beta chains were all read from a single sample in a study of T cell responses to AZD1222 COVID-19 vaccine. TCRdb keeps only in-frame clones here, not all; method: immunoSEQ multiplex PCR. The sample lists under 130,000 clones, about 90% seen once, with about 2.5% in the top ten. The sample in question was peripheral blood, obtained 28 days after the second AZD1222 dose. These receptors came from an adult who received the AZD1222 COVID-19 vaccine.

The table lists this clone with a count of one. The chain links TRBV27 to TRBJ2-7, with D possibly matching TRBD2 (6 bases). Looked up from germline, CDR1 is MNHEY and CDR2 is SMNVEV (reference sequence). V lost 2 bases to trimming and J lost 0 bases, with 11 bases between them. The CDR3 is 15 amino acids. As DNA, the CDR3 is TGTGCCAGCAGTTTAATGGCGGGGAGCTCCTACGAGCAGTACTTC. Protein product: CASSLMAGSSYEQYF.

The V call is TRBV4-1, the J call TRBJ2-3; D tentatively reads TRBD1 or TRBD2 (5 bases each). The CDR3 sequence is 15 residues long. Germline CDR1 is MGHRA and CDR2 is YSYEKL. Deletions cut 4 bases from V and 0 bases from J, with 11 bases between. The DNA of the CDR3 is TGCGCCAGCAGCCCGGGACCGTTTAGCACAGATACGCAGTATTTT. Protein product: CASSPGPFSTDTQYF.

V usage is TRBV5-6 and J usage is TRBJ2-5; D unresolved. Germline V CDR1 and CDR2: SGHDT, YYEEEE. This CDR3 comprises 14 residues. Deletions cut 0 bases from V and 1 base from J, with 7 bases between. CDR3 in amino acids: CASSLVGVQETQYF. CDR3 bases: TGTGCCAGCAGCTTGGTCGGAGTCCAAGAGACCCAGTACTTC.

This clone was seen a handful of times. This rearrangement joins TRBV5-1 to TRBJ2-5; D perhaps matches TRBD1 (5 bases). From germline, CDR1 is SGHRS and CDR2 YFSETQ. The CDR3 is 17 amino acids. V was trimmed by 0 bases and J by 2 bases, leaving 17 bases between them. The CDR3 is CASSLGGQGRLQETQYF. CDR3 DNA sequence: TGCGCCAGCAGCTTGGGTGGGCAGGGTCGCCTTCAAGAGACCCAGTACTTC.

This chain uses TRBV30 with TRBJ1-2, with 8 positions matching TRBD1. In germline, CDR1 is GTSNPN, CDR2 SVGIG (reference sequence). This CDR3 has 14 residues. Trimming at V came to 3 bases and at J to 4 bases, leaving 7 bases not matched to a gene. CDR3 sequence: CAWSRTGGLYGYTF. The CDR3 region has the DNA TGTGCCTGGAGCAGAACAGGGGGGCTCTATGGCTACACCTTC. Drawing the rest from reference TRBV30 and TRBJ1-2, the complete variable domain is SQTIHQWPATLVQPVGSPLSLECTVEGTSNPNLYWYRQAAGRGLQLLFYSVGIGQISSEVPQNLSASRPQDRQFILSSKKLLLSDSGFYLCAWSRTGGLYGYTFGSGTRLTVV.